This T cell receptor beta chain emerged from a study of shared clonotypes between healthy human individuals. All donors were healthy HIV-negative adults lacking recent acute infections or vaccinations. Investigators divided CD4+ cells into CD45RA+ naive and CD45RA-negative memory subsets. The V gene's germline CDR1 is MNHNS and CDR2 SASEGT. There are 15 residues in the CDR3. The V end was cut by 3 bases, the J end by 6 bases, with 15 bases between. Execution of the assay was at deep level. The protocol was immunoSEQ multiplex PCR, while the TCRdb copy is restricted to in-frame clones and leaves out a portion. Among hundreds of thousands of clones listed, around 73% were seen once.

The rearrangement uses TRBV6-1 and TRBJ2-1, with D possibly being TRBD2 (6 bases). The clonotype was recovered from a woman aged 25 to 39 in good health. Material for sequencing was memory CD4+ T cells sorted from blood. Subset meaning: CD45RA-negative fraction. The CDR3 is CASSEATPGVNEQFF. In DNA, the CDR3 is TGTGCCAGCAGTGAGGCCACCCCGGGGGTCAATGAGCAGTTCTTC.